Listed here are 2 T cell receptor beta chains from one sample, sequenced in a study of type 1 regulatory T cells. These receptors are not linked to any known antigen. Study-level findings and limits: Type 1 regulatory T cells had a more restricted TCR repertoire than non-type 1 regulatory T cells.

TCRdb reprocessed the reads with MiXCR, giving one entry per CDR3 protein. The sample yields under 75,000 distinct CDR3 sequences, less than 25% seen once. Sequencing input: cultured type 1 regulatory T (Tr1) cells, either the whole culture or a sorted fraction (not recorded which). Receptor source: a human donor in good health.

The chain combines TRBV28 with TRBJ1-5; D not certain. V was clipped by 7 bases and J by 11 bases, with 15 bases between them. The CDR3 is 12 amino acids. Germline-derived CDR1 and CDR2 are MDHEN and SYDVKM. The CDR3 here is CASNGFPETQHF. CDR3 nucleotide sequence: TGTGCCAGCAACGGCTTCCCGGAGACCCAGCATTTT.

V is TRBV7-3 and J is TRBJ1-1, with a possible D match to TRBD1 (6 bases). The CDR3 contains 15 residues. V was clipped by 4 bases and J by 6 bases, with 18 bases between them. Germline V gene lookup returns CDR1 SGHTA and CDR2 FQGTGA. CDR3 sequence (DNA): TGTGCCAGCAGCTCCATAGGGGGGGGTATCGCTGAAGCTTTCTTT. Its protein is CASSSIGGGIAEAFF.